These 11 T cell receptor beta chains share one sample of origin, sequenced in a study of CD8+CD57+ T cells in acquired aplastic anemia. Both TCR beta VDJ combination and CDR3 sequence profiling were carried out. Genomic DNA was the template for this profiling. TCRdb called the reads again in MiXCR, with one record for every CDR3 protein. The sample comprises approximately 50,000 distinct CDR3 sequences, roughly 69% of which are singletons, and 30% to 40% rests with the top ten. Material: sorted CD4+, CD8+, or CD8+CD57+ T cells (not recorded which) from PBMCs. All receptors come from a human donor in good health, serving as a control.

In the case of this clonotype: Since the CDR3 does not end with the conserved phenylalanine or tryptophan, this likely comes from a read error. The limits of the CDR3 on the DNA are not certain, so only TCRdb's listed CDR3 is given. The rearrangement joins TRBV19 to TRBJ2-5; the table's D call, TRBD2, was not checked against the DNA. The CDR3 region is 8 residues in length, termini included. CDR1 and CDR2 (germline): LNHDA, SQIVND (reference sequence). The CDR3 loop is CASSIGLR.

The rearrangement uses TRBV25-1 and TRBJ1-2; possible D gene TRBD1, 5 bases. The CDR3 extends over 15 amino acids. Germline CDR1 MGHDK, CDR2 SYGVNS. With 1 base removed from V and 8 bases from J, the gap between germline ends came to 17 bases. The chain's CDR3 is CASSESPGSITGYTF. The CDR3, as DNA: TGTGCCAGCAGTGAATCCCCAGGGAGTATTACAGGCTACACCTTC.

The rearrangement joins TRBV9 to TRBJ1-1; D is unclear. V shed 4 bases and J shed 3 bases, with 13 bases lying between them. Per germline, CDR1 SGDLS and CDR2 YYNGEE. The CDR3 contains 14 residues. DNA for the CDR3: TGTGCCAGCAGCCCCGCTCAGGTGGACACTGAAGCTTTCTTT. Translated, it gives CASSPAQVDTEAFF.

The gene calls are TRBV25-1 and TRBJ1-1; TRBD1 matches 7 bases. The V segment lost 3 bases and the J segment 1 base; nucleotides outside the gene matches: 8. In germline, CDR1 is MGHDK, CDR2 SYGVNS. The CDR3 runs 16 residues. The CDR3 protein is CASSEDTGTENTEAFF. The CDR3 DNA sequence: TGTGCCAGCAGTGAGGACACCGGGACAGAGAACACTGAAGCTTTCTTT.

This chain connects TRBV20-1 to TRBJ2-7, with 10 nucleotides matching TRBD1. This CDR3 spans 13 amino acids. Trimming removed 4 bases from V and 2 bases from J; junction bases left unmatched: 2. Germline V gene sequence: CDR1 DFQATT, CDR2 SNEGSKA (reference sequence). Written as DNA, the CDR3 is TGCAGTGCTAAGACAGGGGGCACCTACGAGCAGTACTTC. Translation: CSAKTGGTYEQYF.

The sample holds a few counts of this clonotype. The chain has TRBV10-3 and TRBJ1-6; TRBD1 matches 7 bases. CDR3 size: 17 residues. CDR1 and CDR2 from the germline V gene are ENHRY and SYGVKD. J lost 5 bases, V lost 3 bases, and 10 bases had no gene match. CDR3 nucleotide sequence: TGTGCCATCAGTGAAAGGGACAGAGCGGTCGATAATTCACCCCTCCACTTT. It yields the protein CAISERDRAVDNSPLHF.

The chain couples TRBV11-1 to TRBJ2-3; 10 nucleotides align to TRBD1. The CDR3 length is 16 residues. The V and J ends lost 5 bases and 4 bases, in that order; junction bases with no gene match: 9. Germline V gene lookup returns CDR1 SGHAT and CDR2 FQDESV (reference sequence). In nucleotides, the CDR3 is TGTGCCAGCAGCCACAACGACAGGGGGCAACCAGATACGCAGTATTTT. This gives the protein CASSHNDRGQPDTQYF.

The chain employs TRBV11-1 and TRBJ1-6, with 8 bases aligning to TRBD1. J was trimmed by 9 bases and V by 2 bases; bases with no gene match: 12. Germline loops: CDR1 SGHAT, CDR2 FQDESV (reference sequence). The CDR3 runs to 17 residues. CDR3 amino acids: CASSLPRTGPRSSPLHF. The CDR3 DNA follows: TGTGCCAGCAGCTTACCCCGGACAGGGCCTCGCAGTTCACCCCTCCACTTT.

This rearrangement joins TRBV7-9 to TRBJ1-1; D possibly corresponds to TRBD1 (6 bases). The germline V and J ends were trimmed by 4 bases and 1 base, with 10 bases remaining between them. Per germline, CDR1 SEHNR and CDR2 FQNEAQ (reference sequence). CDR3 length equals 14 residues. DNA for the CDR3: TGTGCCAGCAGCTGGACAGTCCGGAACACTGAAGCTTTCTTT. Protein: CASSWTVRNTEAFF.

V and J are TRBV27 and TRBJ2-7; D possibly uses TRBD1 or TRBD2 (5 bases each). Germline loops: CDR1 MNHEY, CDR2 SMNVEV (reference sequence). This CDR3 region has 11 residues. V lost 10 bases and J lost 5, with 12 bases in between. The CDR3 protein is CATLGGDEQYF. The CDR3 bases are TGTGCCACCCTTGGGGGAGACGAGCAGTACTTC.

This clonotype was seen many times. The CDR3, as DNA: TGTGCCAGTAGTAGGGGGAGAAACACCGGGGAGCTGTTTTTT. This encodes CASSRGRNTGELFF. The rearrangement uses TRBV19 and TRBJ2-2; the D call may be TRBD1 or TRBD2 (5 bases each). Germline values: CDR1 LNHDA, CDR2 SQIVND (reference sequence). The length of the CDR3 is 14 residues. V was trimmed by 4 bases and J by 2 bases, leaving 8 bases between them.